A selection of T cell receptor beta chains follows, all from one sample in a study of T-cell reconstitution after alpha-beta-depleted transplantation in children. TCRdb fed the PCR reads into MiXCR, producing one record per CDR3 protein. Of approximately 350,000 distinct CDR3 sequences listed, less than 15% are singletons. Sequences were derived from PBMCs, sampled from the stem cell graft. All receptors derive from a human donor who donated a stem cell graft to a child with Fanconi anemia. CDR3s include the opening cysteine and the closing phenylalanine or tryptophan.

V: TRBV21-1; J: TRBJ1-1; CDR3: CASSKGDRLGTEAFF
V: TRBV28; J: TRBJ1-2; CDR3: CASSFLWGYTF
V: TRBV5-1; J: TRBJ2-3; CDR3: CASSLDQATDTQYF
V: TRBV4-3; J: TRBJ2-5; CDR3: CASSQDLGALETQYF
V: TRBV5-1; J: TRBJ1-6; CDR3: CASRARDSYNSPLHF
V: TRBV6-2/TRBV6-3; J: TRBJ2-2; CDR3: CASSYSTPRELFF
V: TRBV5-8; J: TRBJ2-3; CDR3: CASNAPPGALMETQYF
V: TRBV28; J: TRBJ2-7; CDR3: CASSLWVGPYEQYF
V: TRBV6-5; J: TRBJ2-1; CDR3: CASSSTVGGWNEQFF
V: TRBV30; J: TRBJ2-5; CDR3: CAWSLGTQETQYF
V: TRBV30; J: TRBJ1-2; CDR3: CAWTLGELNYGYTF
V: TRBV28; J: TRBJ2-7; CDR3: CASRSGTPYEQYF
V: TRBV5-1; J: TRBJ1-4; CDR3: CASSLGDNEKLFF
V: TRBV7-2; J: TRBJ2-1; CDR3: CASSFPRGGGSSSYNEQFF
V: TRBV5-1; J: TRBJ1-1; CDR3: CASSLNEKTEAFF
V: TRBV3-1; J: TRBJ1-2; CDR3: CASSNDGYLRGYTF
V: TRBV6-2/TRBV6-3; J: TRBJ1-6; CDR3: CASRTRGQGPPLHF
V: TRBV28; J: TRBJ1-1; CDR3: CASSSYGTEAFF
V: TRBV12-3/TRBV12-4; J: TRBJ2-3; CDR3: CASSRRDFSTDTQYF
V: TRBV20-1; J: TRBJ2-1; CDR3: CSATIRDRGRNEQFF
V: TRBV7-2; J: TRBJ2-1; CDR3: CASSLGYEYNEQFF
V: TRBV20-1; J: TRBJ1-5; CDR3: CSAAGGGGMPQHF